The next 31 T cell receptor beta chains were all read from a single sample in a study of control samples from healthy donors and cancer patients. TCRdb's copy holds only in-frame clones and misses some; the assay was immunoSEQ multiplex PCR. The sample lists around 170,000 clones; almost 90% were seen once. Input material: blood. The origin of the receptors is a woman aged 30 to 39 in good health.

Regarding this clone: Other nucleotide sequences in the sample specify the same CDR3. The CDR3 coding sequence is TGTGCCAGCAGCCGCGGAACTTACGAGCAGTACTTC. This gives the protein CASSRGTYEQYF. J is TRBJ2-7 and V is TRBV7-9, with unresolved D. The V gene's germline CDR1 is SEHNR and CDR2 FQNEAQ (reference sequence). This CDR3 contains 12 residues. V was clipped by 5 bases and J by 4 bases, with 9 bases between them.

This chain joins TRBV9 and TRBJ2-5; 8 bases match TRBD2. Trimming at V came to 3 bases and at J to 5 bases, leaving 15 bases not matched to a gene. This CDR3 is built from 17 residues. Germline lookup yields CDR1 SGDLS and CDR2 YYNGEE. The CDR3 reads CASSAGTTPGLVETQYF. DNA for the CDR3: TGTGCCAGCAGCGCGGGAACAACCCCGGGACTAGTGGAGACCCAGTACTTC.

This clone was observed once. This chain links TRBV5-4 with TRBJ2-1; D remains unclear. This CDR3 comprises 16 residues. The ends were cut back, 5 bases at V and 5 bases at J, with 20 bases in the middle. Per the germline V gene, CDR1 is SGHNT and CDR2 is YYREEE (reference sequence). The DNA of the CDR3 is TGTGCCAGCAGTTCACGTTTAATGGACGGAAACAATGAGCAGTTCTTC. Translation gives CASSSRLMDGNNEQFF. Full variable domain (outside the CDR3, taken from reference TRBV5-4 and TRBJ2-1): ETGVTQSPTHLIKTRGQQVTLRCSSQSGHNTVSWYQQALGQGPQFIFQYYREEENGRGNFPPRFSGLQFPNYSSELNVNALELDDSALYLCASSSRLMDGNNEQFFGPGTRLTVL.

V usage is TRBV5-5 and J usage is TRBJ2-7; possibly TRBD1 for D (6 bases). The CDR3 consists of 16 residues. Germline V gene data show CDR1 as SGHKS and CDR2 as YYEKEE (reference sequence). The V end was cut by 4 bases, the J end by 6 bases, with 23 bases between. CDR3 region: CASSPRPSGGLGEQYV. CDR3 nucleotides: TGTGCCAGCAGCCCGCGGCCAAGTGGGGGCTTAGGCGAGCAGTACGTC.

This clone was seen only a few times. The chain recombines TRBV7-9 with TRBJ1-1; D unresolved. Germline lookup yields CDR1 SEHNR and CDR2 FQNEAQ (reference sequence). The CDR3 loop spans 12 amino acids. V was cut by 6 bases and J by 0 bases, with 5 bases left in between. The CDR3 protein is CASRGMNTEAFF. The CDR3 DNA sequence: TGTGCCAGCAGAGGCATGAACACTGAAGCTTTCTTT.

The J gene is TRBJ2-4, the V gene TRBV6-5; D may be TRBD1 (5 bases). The CDR3 covers 15 residues. V lost 5 bases and J 0 bases, leaving 11 bases between the germline ends. Germline V gene data show CDR1 as MNHEY and CDR2 as SVGAGI. CDR3: CASSPRTLAKNIQYF. Written as DNA, the CDR3 is TGTGCCAGCAGTCCTCGGACACTAGCCAAAAACATTCAGTACTTC.

The V call is TRBV14, the J call TRBJ2-3; 8 positions match TRBD2. V shed 0 bases, J shed 5 bases, and the junction held 10 bases outside the gene matches. The germline V gene encodes CDR1 SGHDN and CDR2 FVKESK. The CDR3 contains 17 residues. The DNA of the CDR3 is TGTGCCAGCAGCCAAGATGGTCGGCTAGCGGGTGGAGATACGCAGTATTTT. This translates into CASSQDGRLAGGDTQYF. The entire variable domain, with the rest obtained from reference TRBV14 and TRBJ2-3, is as follows: EAGVTQFPSHSVIEKGQTVTLRCDPISGHDNLYWYRRVMGKEIKFLLHFVKESKQDESGMPNNRFLAERTGGTYSTLKVQPAELEDSGVYFCASSQDGRLAGGDTQYFGPGTRLTVL.

The J gene is TRBJ1-3, the V gene TRBV7-9, with D unclear. Germline lookup yields CDR1 SEHNR and CDR2 FQNEAQ (reference sequence). This CDR3 region has 13 residues. Trimming left V 2 bases short and J 4 bases short, with 6 bases between. The CDR3 DNA is TGTGCCAGCAGCTTACGGTCCGGAAACACCATATATTTT. It specifies CASSLRSGNTIYF.

The chain carries TRBV9 and TRBJ1-4; D is possibly TRBD1 (5 bases). There are 15 residues in the CDR3. Deletions cut 2 bases from V and 5 bases from J, with 13 bases between. CDR1 is SGDLS and CDR2 is YYNGEE in the germline V gene. CDR3 in DNA: TGTGCCAGCAGCGTTACCGGGACGGTGAATGAAAAACTGTTTTTT. This gives the protein CASSVTGTVNEKLFF.

J is TRBJ2-7 and V is TRBV27; 8 nucleotides match TRBD2. V lost 4 bases to trimming and J lost 9 bases; unmatched junction nucleotides: 11. The CDR3 is made up of 14 amino acids. The germline V gene has CDR1 MNHEY and CDR2 SMNVEV (reference sequence). The CDR3 bases are TGTGCCAGCAGTTGGGGGGGTAGCGGGAAGGTGCAGTACTTC. It specifies CASSWGGSGKVQYF.

The chain has TRBV2 and TRBJ2-1; 8 nucleotides agree with TRBD1. CDR1 and CDR2 from the germline V gene are SNHLY and FYNNEI. V gave up 1 base and J gave up 9 bases; unmatched junction bases: 8. CDR3 length: 15 amino acids. CDR3 nucleotide sequence: TGTGCCAGCAGTGAAGTATCAGGGGGCTTTGGTGAGCAGTTCTTC. Translated: CASSEVSGGFGEQFF.

V and J are TRBV6-1 and TRBJ1-5; a weak D match, TRBD1 (6 bases). The ends were cut back, 0 bases at V and 0 bases at J, with 21 bases in the middle. The CDR3 spans 20 residues. From germline, CDR1 is MNHNS and CDR2 SASEGT. The DNA for the CDR3 is TGTGCCAGCAGTGAAGCGCTGGCAGGGGCCCCTATTTATAGCAATCAGCCCCAGCATTTT. It specifies CASSEALAGAPIYSNQPQHF.

The genes are TRBV5-8 and TRBJ2-3; 9 nucleotides match TRBD1. The junction had 1 base not matched to a gene; V was cut back by 1 base and J by 1 base. Germline V gene lookup returns CDR1 SGHTS and CDR2 YDEGEE. There are 15 residues in the CDR3. CDR3: CASSLRDRGTDTQYF. CDR3 coding DNA: TGTGCCAGCAGCTTGAGGGACAGGGGCACAGATACGCAGTATTTT.

This chain uses TRBV3-1 (or the pseudogene TRBV3-2) with TRBJ1-2; no firm D call. The germline V gene has CDR1 LGHDT and CDR2 YNNKEL (reference sequence). This CDR3 has 16 amino acids. The V and J ends lost 4 bases and 8 bases respectively, with 23 bases between them. The CDR3 bases are TGTGCCAGCAGCCCTACTCCAGGTCTGAGTCGCGGAGGCTACACCTTC. Its protein is CASSPTPGLSRGGYTF.

Comments on this clone: At one boundary the junction diverges from the germline segment, which might be a read error. V is TRBV10-3 and J is TRBJ2-2, with 7 bases fitting TRBD1. The CDR3 length is 12 residues. Looked up from germline, CDR1 is ENHRY and CDR2 is SYGVKD. CDR3 residues: CGVGGPTGELFF. The CDR3 bases are TGCGGAGTAGGGGGCCCCACCGGGGAGCTGTTTTTT.

This clone was observed a few times. This chain links TRBV28 with TRBJ1-2, with D perhaps TRBD1 (6 bases). V was trimmed by 2 bases and J by 4 bases, leaving 17 bases between them. Germline assignment: CDR1 MDHEN and CDR2 SYDVKM. The CDR3 totals 16 residues. DNA for the CDR3: TGTGCCAGCAGTTTAATCGGGACCGGGGGGGCCTATGGCTACACCTTC. Amino acid sequence: CASSLIGTGGAYGYTF.

This chain connects TRBV15 to TRBJ1-6, with D perhaps matching TRBD1 (6 bases). Trimming took 3 bases from V and 7 from J, leaving 10 bases between them. Germline assignment: CDR1 LNHNV and CDR2 YYDKDF (reference sequence). This CDR3 spans 14 amino acids. The CDR3 sequence: CATSRTGGNSPLHF. CDR3 bases: TGTGCCACCAGCAGGACAGGTGGCAATTCACCCCTCCACTTT.

J is TRBJ2-7 and V is TRBV5-6, with 7 bases matching TRBD2. After removal of 2 bases from V and 13 bases from J, the junction contained 12 bases not matched to a gene. This CDR3 has 13 amino acids. Germline V gives CDR1 SGHDT, CDR2 YYEEEE. CDR3 protein: CASSFGGIPSDYV. CDR3 bases: TGTGCCAGCAGCTTCGGGGGGATACCCTCCGATTACGTC.

The CDR3: CASSFSLTGRSGEQYF. The CDR3 coding sequence is TGTGCCAGCAGTTTTAGCCTGACAGGTCGCTCTGGGGAGCAGTACTTC. This sequence joins TRBV28 and TRBJ2-7; D might be TRBD1 (6 bases). Trimming stripped 3 bases from V and 7 bases from J, with 22 bases between. The length of the CDR3 is 16 residues. Germline CDR1 is MDHEN and CDR2 is SYDVKM.

This sequence joins TRBV2 and TRBJ2-1; 7 positions match TRBD1. The CDR3 consists of 14 residues. J was trimmed by 5 bases and V by 4 bases; bases with no gene match: 5. The germline V gene encodes CDR1 SNHLY and CDR2 FYNNEI. The CDR3 loop is CASSVGGANNEQFF. The CDR3 nucleotides read TGTGCCAGCAGTGTAGGGGGCGCTAACAATGAGCAGTTCTTC.

V and J are TRBV6-1 and TRBJ1-2, with TRBD1 matching 7 bases. The CDR3 sequence is 18 residues long. The germline V gene has CDR1 MNHNS and CDR2 SASEGT. The V gene end was trimmed by 4 bases and the J gene end by 2 bases; junction bases not matched to a gene: 16. The CDR3 loop is CASSARQGLVPVNYGYTF. CDR3 sequence (DNA): TGTGCCAGCAGTGCTCGACAGGGACTAGTCCCGGTAAACTATGGCTACACCTTC.

The V call is TRBV5-4, the J call TRBJ1-2, with D unresolved. The CDR3 runs 13 residues. Germline V gives CDR1 SGHNT, CDR2 YYREEE (reference sequence). Trimming shortened V by 2 bases and J by 3 bases, and 8 bases separated the two germline ends. The CDR3 loop is CASSFNTYYGYTF. Written as DNA, the CDR3 is TGTGCCAGCAGCTTTAATACCTACTATGGCTACACCTTC.

The V and J genes are TRBV30 and TRBJ2-5, with D tentatively TRBD1 or TRBD2 (5 bases each). The CDR3 is 14 residues long. Germline V CDR1 and CDR2: GTSNPN, SVGIG (reference sequence). The V and J ends lost 3 bases and 5 bases respectively, with 16 bases between them. The DNA of the CDR3 is TGTGCCTGGAGGGGGGTCAGGGAGCGGGAGACCCAGTACTTC. This translates into CAWRGVRERETQYF.

The V call is TRBV19, the J call TRBJ2-7; unclear D gene. The germline gives CDR1 LNHDA, CDR2 SQIVND (reference sequence). V gave up 10 bases and J gave up 2 bases, with 15 bases separating them. This CDR3 has 13 amino acids. CDR3 loop: CATSVGAPYEQYF. In nucleotides, the CDR3 is TGTGCCACCTCGGTAGGAGCCCCCTACGAGCAGTACTTC.

The chain combines TRBV19 with TRBJ2-1; a possible D gene is TRBD1 (6 bases). The CDR3 loop spans 16 amino acids. V lost 4 bases and J lost 7, with 20 bases in between. Germline V lookup: CDR1 LNHDA, CDR2 SQIVND (reference sequence). CDR3: CASSKLYSGTLNEQFF. CDR3 coding DNA: TGTGCCAGTAGTAAGCTTTACTCCGGGACACTGAATGAGCAGTTCTTC.

The chain carries TRBV6-6 and TRBJ2-5, with 7 bases lining up with TRBD1. The CDR3 is 14 amino acids. The germline gives CDR1 MNHNY, CDR2 SVGAGI (reference sequence). V was clipped by 5 bases and J by 2 bases; unmatched bases: 5. The CDR3 is CASSHRGRQETQYF. The DNA of the CDR3 is TGTGCCAGCAGTCACAGGGGTCGACAAGAGACCCAGTACTTC.

This chain joins TRBV7-2 and TRBJ2-7, with 7 bases fitting TRBD2. Trimming took 2 bases from V and 3 from J; bases not matched to a gene: 4. The CDR3 runs to 14 residues. Germline CDR1 reads SGHTA; CDR2 reads FQGNSA. This CDR3 is CASSLWGRGYEQYF. DNA of the CDR3: TGTGCCAGCAGCTTATGGGGGAGGGGCTACGAGCAGTACTTC.

The genes are TRBV19 and TRBJ2-1; 8 nucleotides align to TRBD2. Germline V gene data show CDR1 as LNHDA and CDR2 as SQIVND (reference sequence). There are 14 residues in the CDR3. Germline trimming cut 10 bases from V and 10 bases from J; bases unmatched to any gene: 15. CDR3 protein: CATMQRGSGGEQFF. In DNA, the CDR3 is TGTGCCACTATGCAGCGGGGGAGCGGGGGCGAGCAGTTCTTC.

The chain joins TRBV6-5 to TRBJ1-4; D call uncertain. Germline lookup yields CDR1 MNHEY and CDR2 SVGAGI. The CDR3 length is 14 residues. V was cut by 6 bases and J by 0 bases, with 8 bases left in between. CDR3 amino acids: CASSRGTTNEKLFF. For the CDR3, the DNA is TGTGCCAGCAGCCGAGGGACAACTAATGAAAAACTGTTTTTT.

This chain connects TRBV19 to TRBJ2-6; 7 bases agree with TRBD2. The V gene end was trimmed by 7 bases and the J gene end by 1 base; junction bases not matched to a gene: 4. CDR3 size: 15 residues. Looked up from germline, CDR1 is LNHDA and CDR2 is SQIVND (reference sequence). The CDR3 protein is CASTSSGSGANVLTF. In DNA, the CDR3 is TGTGCCAGTACCTCTAGCGGATCTGGGGCCAACGTCCTGACTTTC.

This clone showed up just a few times. The chain carries TRBV10-1 and TRBJ2-2; D uncertain. Germline assignment: CDR1 WNHNN and CDR2 SYGVQD (reference sequence). The V end lost 4 bases, the J end lost 4 bases, and 7 bases lay between the germline ends. CDR3 length: 13 residues. DNA for the CDR3: TGCGCCAGCAGTGGGCAGCGCACCGGGGAGCTGTTTTTT. Residues: CASSGQRTGELFF.